Below are 12 T cell receptor beta chains sequenced from a single sample in a study of T cells in Graves' hyperthyroidism and ophthalmopathy. Researchers amplified the TCR beta CDR3 regions from RNA transcripts. Initially, a first-round RT-PCR of the TCR CDR3 employed the HTBI primer set. Each CDR3 protein gets one entry after TCRdb re-called the multiplex PCR reads with MiXCR. The table lists under 350,000 distinct CDR3 sequences, 12% to 15% of them singletons. The sequencing input was blood. The origin of the receptors is a woman between 40 and 50 years old with Graves' hyperthyroidism.

As concerns this clonotype: A much larger clone differs by one base, so this may be a read error. This chain links TRBV6-5 with TRBJ2-1; D may be TRBD1 or TRBD2 (5 bases each). Trimming cost V 4 bases and J 7 bases, with 14 bases left between them. This CDR3 contains 14 residues. Germline assignment: CDR1 MNHEY and CDR2 SVGAGI. In DNA, the CDR3 is TGTGCCAGCAGTTCGGGACGGGGATGTAATGAGCAGTTCTTC. Translated: CASSSGRGCNEQFF.

CDR3 in DNA: TGTGCCAGTAGTACTAGTGGCCCTGAAGCTTTCTTT. Translation: CASSTSGPEAFF. The V gene is TRBV19, the J gene TRBJ1-1; no firm D call. The germline gives CDR1 LNHDA, CDR2 SQIVND (reference sequence). This CDR3 region has 12 residues. Deletions cut 4 bases from V and 6 bases from J, with 9 bases between.

This clonotype was seen at least ten times. The chain carries TRBV12-3 or TRBV12-4 and TRBJ1-1; TRBD1 might be the D (5 bases). Trimming removed 5 bases from V and 0 bases from J, with 13 bases in between. CDR3 length equals 15 residues. In DNA form, the CDR3 reads TGTGCCAGCAGTCTTAGACAGCTAATGAACACTGAAGCTTTCTTT. Translating it yields CASSLRQLMNTEAFF.

This clonotype was detected many times. This chain joins TRBV7-2 and TRBJ2-2; D gene ambiguous. Trimming took off 5 bases at V and 5 bases at J, with 15 bases between the two ends. The germline V gene encodes CDR1 SGHTA and CDR2 FQGNSA. This CDR3 has 15 residues. The chain's CDR3 is CASSNLGSETGELFF. The CDR3 nucleotides are TGTGCCAGCAGCAACCTCGGGTCCGAAACCGGGGAGCTGTTTTTT.

This clonotype was detected many times. The rearrangement joins TRBV18 to TRBJ2-3, with D unresolved. The V and J ends lost 0 bases and 3 bases respectively, with 4 bases between them. The germline gives CDR1 KGHSH, CDR2 LQKENI. The CDR3 contains 13 residues. CDR3 region: CASSPPVTDTQYF. As DNA, the CDR3 is TGTGCCAGCTCACCACCTGTAACAGATACGCAGTATTTT.

This clonotype has at least ten counts. The J gene is TRBJ2-1, the V gene TRBV2; 16 bases fit TRBD2. This CDR3 has 16 amino acids. J was trimmed by 4 bases and V by 10 bases; bases with no gene match: 7. The V gene's germline CDR1 is SNHLY and CDR2 FYNNEI. The CDR3 protein is CATSGTSGRVYNEQFF. CDR3 nucleotide sequence: TGTGCCACCTCCGGGACTAGCGGGAGGGTTTACAATGAGCAGTTCTTC.

This chain links TRBV7-3 with TRBJ2-1; TRBD2 might be the D (5 bases). Between the trimmed V and J ends, which lost 1 base and 4 bases, there was a span of 8 bases. CDR3 size: 14 residues. Germline assignment: CDR1 SGHTA and CDR2 FQGTGA. CDR3 sequence (DNA): TGTGCCAGCAGCTTAAGCCCGGGGTACAATGAGCAGTTCTTC. The encoded protein is CASSLSPGYNEQFF.

This clonotype has a count of ten or more. V usage is TRBV10-2 and J usage is TRBJ1-1, with D possibly matching TRBD1 (6 bases). The germline gives CDR1 WSHSY, CDR2 SAAADI. V lost 4 bases and J lost 7, with 16 bases in between. The CDR3 runs to 14 residues. CDR3 sequence: CASSGAGGASEAFF. In DNA form, the CDR3 reads TGCGCCAGCAGTGGGGCTGGGGGGGCCAGTGAAGCTTTCTTT.

V usage is TRBV6-2 or TRBV6-3 and J usage is TRBJ2-7; 7 positions agree with TRBD2. V shed 2 bases and J 3 bases; nucleotides not matched to a gene: 7. This CDR3 region has 15 residues. Germline values: CDR1 MNHEY, CDR2 SVGEGT. The CDR3 DNA sequence: TGTGCCAGCAGTTACCTTGGACGGGGGGACTACGAGCAGTACTTC. Translating gives CASSYLGRGDYEQYF.

This clonotype has ten or more counts. This sequence joins TRBV10-3 and TRBJ2-1; 7 bases map to TRBD2. Germline V gene data show CDR1 as ENHRY and CDR2 as SYGVKD. V shed 7 bases, J shed 9 bases, and the junction held 9 bases outside the gene matches. The CDR3 spans 13 residues. In DNA form, the CDR3 reads TGTGCCATCACGGGGGGAAATAAGGGTGAGCAGTTCTTC. Amino acid sequence: CAITGGNKGEQFF.

The chain combines TRBV5-8 with TRBJ1-2; D is uncertain. Germline V gene sequence: CDR1 SGHTS, CDR2 YDEGEE. Trimming removed 0 bases at V and 3 bases at J, with 9 bases between. The CDR3 totals 14 residues. For the CDR3, the DNA is TGTGCCAGCAGCTTGGAAGGCCTTTACTATGGCTACACCTTC. It codes for CASSLEGLYYGYTF.

At least ten counts were recorded for this clonotype. The genes are TRBV28 and TRBJ2-7; possible D gene TRBD1, 5 bases. This CDR3 is built from 16 residues. Per germline, CDR1 MDHEN and CDR2 SYDVKM. V gave up 7 bases and J gave up 4 bases, with 23 bases separating them. The CDR3, as DNA: TGTGCCAGCAAGACAGCCTTCGGGCACCTCCCTTACGAGCAGTACTTC. It is translated as CASKTAFGHLPYEQYF.